The present T cell receptor beta chain was sequenced within a study of Ad26.COV2.S vaccination and SARS-CoV-2 variants. Study-wide findings and caveats: Post-vaccination spike-specific CD8+ and CD4+ T cell responses reportedly had substantial breadth. Total T cell responses, in the TCR breadth and depth analyses, may have been underestimated. Vaccine and placebo recipients had similar non-spike TCR breadth. Compared with placebo recipients, vaccine recipients had higher spike-specific TCR breadth.

The method was immunoSEQ multiplex PCR; TCRdb's version includes in-frame clones alone and lacks a portion of them. The data show some 39,000 clones, approximately 80% seen once. A remark on this clone: Its antigen remains unknown.

With 5 bases clipped from V and 2 bases from J, the junction kept 3 bases outside the gene matches. This CDR3 region has 13 residues. CDR1 and CDR2 from the germline V gene are MNHEY and SVGAGI. The sample in question was peripheral blood, obtained after recovery from COVID-19. This TCR was recovered from a human donor who had recovered from COVID-19. The rearrangement joins TRBV6-5 to TRBJ2-7; the match to TRBD1 covers 7 bases. The CDR3 bases are TGTGCCAGCAGTCATGGACAGGCCTACGAGCAGTACTTC. This translates into CASSHGQAYEQYF.